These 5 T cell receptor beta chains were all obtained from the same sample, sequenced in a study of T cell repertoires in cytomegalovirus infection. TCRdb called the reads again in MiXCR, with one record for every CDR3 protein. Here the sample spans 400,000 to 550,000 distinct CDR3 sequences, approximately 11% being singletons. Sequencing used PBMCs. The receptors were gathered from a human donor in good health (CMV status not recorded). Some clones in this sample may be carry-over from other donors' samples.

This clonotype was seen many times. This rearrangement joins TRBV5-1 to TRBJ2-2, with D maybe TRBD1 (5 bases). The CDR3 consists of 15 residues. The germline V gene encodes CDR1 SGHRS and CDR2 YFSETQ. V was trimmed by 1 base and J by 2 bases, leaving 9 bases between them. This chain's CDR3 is CASSLKTDNTGELFF. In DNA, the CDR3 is TGCGCCAGCAGCTTGAAGACAGATAACACCGGGGAGCTGTTTTTT.

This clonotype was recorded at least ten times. Written as DNA, the CDR3 is TGTGCTAGTGGTTTGTTGCGCGGGGGGGGTGAGCAGTTCTTC. This sequence encodes CASGLLRGGGEQFF. The chain has TRBV12-5 and TRBJ2-1; TRBD2 matches 9 bases. J was trimmed by 9 bases and V by 2 bases; bases with no gene match: 5. Looked up from germline, CDR1 is LGHNT and CDR2 is FRNRAP. The CDR3 loop spans 14 amino acids.

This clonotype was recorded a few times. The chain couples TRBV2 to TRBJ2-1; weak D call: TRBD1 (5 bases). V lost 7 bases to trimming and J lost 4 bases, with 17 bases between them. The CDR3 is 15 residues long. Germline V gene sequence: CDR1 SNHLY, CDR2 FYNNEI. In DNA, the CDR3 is TGTGCCAGCATCGTGACAGCTTTGGCTTACAATGAGCAGTTCTTC. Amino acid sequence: CASIVTALAYNEQFF.

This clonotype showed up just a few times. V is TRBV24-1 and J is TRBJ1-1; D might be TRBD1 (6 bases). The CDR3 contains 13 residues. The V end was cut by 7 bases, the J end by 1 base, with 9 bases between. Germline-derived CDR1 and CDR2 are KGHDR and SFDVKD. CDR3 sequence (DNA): TGTGCCACCAGAGAGGGGGAGAACACTGAAGCTTTCTTT. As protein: CATREGENTEAFF.

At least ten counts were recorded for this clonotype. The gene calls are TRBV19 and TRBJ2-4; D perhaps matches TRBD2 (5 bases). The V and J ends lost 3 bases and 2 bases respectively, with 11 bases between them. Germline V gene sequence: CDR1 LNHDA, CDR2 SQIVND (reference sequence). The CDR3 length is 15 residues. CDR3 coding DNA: TGTGCCAGTAGTATTCTCGGGGATTCCAAAAACATTCAGTACTTC. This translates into CASSILGDSKNIQYF.